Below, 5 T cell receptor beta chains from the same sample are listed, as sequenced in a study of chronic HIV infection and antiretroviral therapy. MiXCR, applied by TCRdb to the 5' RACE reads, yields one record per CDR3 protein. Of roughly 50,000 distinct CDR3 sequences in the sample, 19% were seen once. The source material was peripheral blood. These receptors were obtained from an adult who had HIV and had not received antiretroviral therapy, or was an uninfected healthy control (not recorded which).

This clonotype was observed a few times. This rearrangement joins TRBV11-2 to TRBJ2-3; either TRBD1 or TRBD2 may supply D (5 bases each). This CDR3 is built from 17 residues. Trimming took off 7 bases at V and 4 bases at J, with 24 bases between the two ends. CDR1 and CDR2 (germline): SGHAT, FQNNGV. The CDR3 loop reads CASNPLGGFWDADTQYF. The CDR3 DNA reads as TGTGCCAGCAACCCACTAGGAGGTTTTTGGGACGCAGATACGCAGTATTTT.

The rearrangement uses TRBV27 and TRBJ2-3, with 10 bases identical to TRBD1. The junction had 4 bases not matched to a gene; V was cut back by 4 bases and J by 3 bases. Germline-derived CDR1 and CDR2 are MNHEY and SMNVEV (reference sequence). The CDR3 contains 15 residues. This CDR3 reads CASSWGTGETDTQYF. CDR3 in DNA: TGTGCCAGCAGTTGGGGGACAGGGGAAACAGATACGCAGTATTTT.

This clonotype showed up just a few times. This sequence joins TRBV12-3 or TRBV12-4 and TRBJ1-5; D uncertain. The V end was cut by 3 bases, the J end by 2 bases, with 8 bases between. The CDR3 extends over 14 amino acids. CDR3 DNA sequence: TGTGCCAGCAGTTTCGGCCGGGGCAATCAGCCCCAGCATTTT. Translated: CASSFGRGNQPQHF.

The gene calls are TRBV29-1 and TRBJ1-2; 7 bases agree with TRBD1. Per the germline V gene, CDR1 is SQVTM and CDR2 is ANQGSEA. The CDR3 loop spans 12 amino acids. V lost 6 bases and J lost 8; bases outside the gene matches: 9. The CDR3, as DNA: TGCAGCGTATACGAGACAGGGAAGGGCTACACCTTC. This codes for CSVYETGKGYTF.

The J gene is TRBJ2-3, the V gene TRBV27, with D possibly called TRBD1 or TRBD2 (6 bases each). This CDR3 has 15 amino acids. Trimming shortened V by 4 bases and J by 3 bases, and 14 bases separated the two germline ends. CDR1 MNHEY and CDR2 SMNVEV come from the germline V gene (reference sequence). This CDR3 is CASSSLGGQTDTQYF. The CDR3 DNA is TGTGCCAGCAGTTCGCTTGGGGGGCAAACAGATACGCAGTATTTT.